These T cell receptor beta chains were read from a single sample in a study of blood T cells in healthy people across ages. TCRdb reanalysed the 5' RACE reads using MiXCR and keeps one entry per CDR3 protein. Of about 970,000 distinct CDR3 sequences detected, about 51% appear once; the ten largest clones hold around a fifth. Sequencing was performed on blood. These receptors were obtained from a woman aged 60-75 years in good health. Each CDR3 is given with its conserved first and last residue. A D gene is named only where the DNA matches it firmly. Expanded clones get a size class; other rows say once, few or many, or leave the size out.

D gene | J gene | clone size | V gene | CDR3 DNA | CDR3 protein
- | TRBJ1-1 | few | TRBV5-1 | TGCGCCAGCAGCTTTGGATCCAACACTGAAGCTTTCTTT | CASSFGSNTEAFF
TRBD2 | TRBJ2-7 | - | TRBV4-3 | TGCGCCAGCAGCCATGGACTAGAGTACGAGCAGTACTTC | CASSHGLEYEQYF
TRBD2 | TRBJ2-1 | - | TRBV2 | TGTGCCTGCAGGGACCGGACTAGCGGGAGTATCCACAATGAGCAGTTCTTC | CACRDRTSGSIHNEQFF
- | TRBJ1-4 | - | TRBV4-1 | TGCGCCAGCAGCCGGAGTTGGACAGCCGCTAATGAAAAACTGTTTTTT | CASSRSWTAANEKLFF
- | TRBJ2-1 | - | TRBV28 | TGTGCCAGCAATACCGCCGGGACCCGGACGAAGTTCTTC | CASNTAGTRTKFF
TRBD2 | TRBJ2-1 | - | TRBV29-1 | TGCAGCGTCGATGGACTAGCGGGAGGTGGACTACCCCAAGAGACCCAGTTCTTC | CSVDGLAGGGLPQETQFF
- | TRBJ2-5 | - | TRBV5-1 | TGCGCCAGTACCTCCGGGGAGTCCCAGTACTTC | CASTSGESQYF
TRBD2 | TRBJ2-3 | - | TRBV5-4 | TGTGCCAGCAGCTCCCCGGGTAGCGGGAGTTCGGATACGCAGTATTTT | CASSSPGSGSSDTQYF
- | TRBJ2-1 | - | TRBV24-1 | TGTGCCACCAGTGATCGGGCGAATGAGCAGTTCTTC | CATSDRANEQFF
TRBD1 | TRBJ2-7 | few | TRBV6-5 | TGTGCCAGCAGTATGAACAGGGGGACCTACGAGCAGTACTTC | CASSMNRGTYEQYF
TRBD2 | TRBJ2-1 | - | TRBV5-1 | TGCGCCAGCAGCTTGGGCGGGAGCGTCTACAATGAGCAGTTCTTC | CASSLGGSVYNEQFF
TRBD2 | TRBJ2-3 | - | TRBV5-1 | TGCGCCAGCAGCATGACTAGCCCTCACACAGATACGCAGTATTTT | CASSMTSPHTDTQYF
TRBD1 | TRBJ2-5 | once | TRBV18 | TGTGCCAGCTCACGGGACAGGGGGACCGGTCGCGAGACCCAGTACTTC | CASSRDRGTGRETQYF
- | TRBJ2-1 | - | TRBV19 | TGTGCCAGTAGTGGAAACAGGGAAGAGAAGCAGTTCTTC | CASSGNREEKQFF
TRBD1 | TRBJ2-1 | once | TRBV5-1 | TGCGCCAGCAGCTGGACAGGTCTGGAGCATGAGCAGTTCTTC | CASSWTGLEHEQFF
TRBD2 | TRBJ2-1 | once | TRBV6-5 | TGTGCCAGCAGTTACTCGGTAGTGGTTGGGAAGCGGGAGGGCCGGTATGAGCAGTTCTTC | CASSYSVVVGKREGRYEQFF
- | TRBJ2-7 | few | TRBV20-1 | TGCAGTGCTAGGACGGGACCTCTGGGGCAATACGAGCAGTACTTC | CSARTGPLGQYEQYF
- | TRBJ2-7 | many | TRBV11-2 | TGTGCCAGCAGCTTAGTCCCCTACGAGCAGTACTTC | CASSLVPYEQYF
TRBD1 | TRBJ2-7 | many | TRBV2 | TGTGCCAGCAGTGAAAGACAGGGGCACGAGCAGTACTTC | CASSERQGHEQYF
- | TRBJ2-1 | - | TRBV20-1 | TGCAGTGCTTCCAATTACAATGAGCAGTTCTTC | CSASNYNEQFF
- | TRBJ2-7 | - | TRBV9 | TGTGCCAGCAGCGAGGACTACGGCGAGCAGTACTTC | CASSEDYGEQYF
TRBD1 | TRBJ1-2 | - | TRBV5-1 | TGCGTCAGCAGCTCCAGGACAGGGGGCGGCTATGGCTACACCTTC | CVSSSRTGGGYGYTF
TRBD1 | TRBJ1-1 | once | TRBV15 | TGTGCCACCAGCAAAGGGGGCTTCGCGAACACTGAAGCTTTCTTT | CATSKGGFANTEAFF
TRBD2 | TRBJ2-5 | - | TRBV5-1 | TGCGCCAGCAGCTTGGAGTCCAGCGGGGAGCAAGAGACCCAGTACTTC | CASSLESSGEQETQYF
- | TRBJ1-1 | - | TRBV7-9 | TGTGCCAGCAGCTTTCCGCAGGGGACTGAAGCTTTCTTT | CASSFPQGTEAFF
TRBD2 | TRBJ2-1 | - | TRBV10-3 | TGTGCCATCAGCGGGACTAGCGGGAGTTCACCTACCGCACTGTTCTTC | CAISGTSGSSPTALFF
TRBD1 | TRBJ2-3 | once | TRBV30 | TGTGCCTTCAAAAAAGACAGGGTTTGGTCAGATACGCAGTATTTT | CAFKKDRVWSDTQYF
- | TRBJ1-4 | - | TRBV12-3/TRBV12-4 | TGTGCCAGCAGTTTGGGACTTGCAACTAATGAAAAACTGTTTTTT | CASSLGLATNEKLFF
- | TRBJ2-3 | - | TRBV19 | TGTGCCAGTAGTAGCCGTTGGGAGACCACAGATACGCAGTATTTT | CASSSRWETTDTQYF
TRBD2 | TRBJ2-3 | many | TRBV5-1 | TGCGCCAGCAGCTTGGTAGCGGGTACAGATACGCAGTATTTT | CASSLVAGTDTQYF
- | TRBJ2-7 | - | TRBV29-1 | TGCAGCGTGGAAGGAATCGCCCACGAGCAGTACTTC | CSVEGIAHEQYF
- | TRBJ1-6 | - | TRBV12-3/TRBV12-4 | TGTGCCAGCAGTTTAGGAATTAGCTCCTATAATTCACCCCTCCACTTT | CASSLGISSYNSPLHF
- | TRBJ1-2 | few | TRBV30 | TGTGCCTATCCGGACATCGATTTCGGGACCTATGGCTACACCTTC | CAYPDIDFGTYGYTF
- | TRBJ1-1 | - | TRBV18 | TGTGCCAGCTCACCTCAGACGAACACTGAAGCTTTCTTT | CASSPQTNTEAFF
- | TRBJ2-3 | - | TRBV5-6 | TGTGCCAGCAGCGCTCCATTTAGGGGAAGCTCAGATACGCAGTATTTT | CASSAPFRGSSDTQYF
- | TRBJ2-5 | many | TRBV20-1 | TGCAGCGCAACCAGGGGTCAAGAGACCCAGTACTTC | CSATRGQETQYF
TRBD2 | TRBJ2-7 | - | TRBV27 | TGTGCCAGCCGGATTGGACTAGATGCCTACGAGCAGTACTTC | CASRIGLDAYEQYF
TRBD2 | TRBJ2-7 | - | TRBV7-2 | TGTGCCAGCAGCTATTCGAAGCGGGAGGTGTACTTC | CASSYSKREVYF
TRBD2 | TRBJ2-1 | - | TRBV2 | TGTGCCAGCAGTGCGACTAGCATGTTCGATGAGCAGTTCTTC | CASSATSMFDEQFF
- | TRBJ2-7 | - | TRBV3-1 | TGTGCCAGCAGCCCTCGATGGGCGCCGAGGGAGTACTTC | CASSPRWAPREYF
- | TRBJ1-2 | - | TRBV7-9 | TGTGCCAGCAGCGAAACCGGAGGCAGGGGATCCGTATCAGGCGGCTACACCTTC | CASSETGGRGSVSGGYTF
TRBD2 | TRBJ2-4 | - | TRBV9 | TGTGCCAGCAGCGTGGGGACTAGCGCTAGCATTCAGTACTTC | CASSVGTSASIQYF
TRBD2 | TRBJ2-1 | - | TRBV5-1 | TGCGCCAGCGTTTCCTCCGGCGGGAGGGCCGCTGAGCAGTTCTTC | CASVSSGGRAAEQFF
TRBD2 | TRBJ2-2 | - | TRBV28 | TGTGCCAGCAGTTTACAGACTAGCGGGAGTACCGGGGAGCTGTTTTTT | CASSLQTSGSTGELFF
TRBD2 | TRBJ2-3 | - | TRBV7-3 | TGTGCCAGCACCGACCGGGAGGGCAGAAACGATACGCAGTATTTT | CASTDREGRNDTQYF
- | TRBJ2-3 | - | TRBV21-1 | TGTGCCAGCAAAGCTTTAAAAGGGGGCAGGAACACTAGCACAGATACGCAGTATTTT | CASKALKGGRNTSTDTQYF
TRBD2 | TRBJ2-1 | - | TRBV18 | TGTGCCAGCTCAGGAACTAGCGGGAGTAGTAGTGAGCAGTTCTTC | CASSGTSGSSSEQFF
- | TRBJ1-4 | - | TRBV20-1 | TGCAGTGCTAGGACAACCAGGGGCGAAAAGCTGTTTTTT | CSARTTRGEKLFF
- | TRBJ1-1 | - | TRBV20-1 | TGCAGTGCTCCGGGAGGAAATGGTCTGGGAACTGAAGCTTTCTTT | CSAPGGNGLGTEAFF
TRBD2 | TRBJ2-2 | - | TRBV4-2 | TGTGCCAGCAGCCTTAGGGAGGGGCAGAACACCGGGGAGCTGTTTTTT | CASSLREGQNTGELFF
TRBD1 | TRBJ2-7 | once | TRBV28 | TGTGCCAGCAGTTTTGGGGACAGCGCCTACGAGCAGTACTTC | CASSFGDSAYEQYF
- | TRBJ2-5 | - | TRBV6-4 | TGTGCCAGCAGCGCTTCGGCCAGGGAGACCCAGTACTTC | CASSASARETQYF
- | TRBJ2-5 | - | TRBV15 | TGTGCCACCAGCAGAGATGGGCAGGAGGGAGAGACCCAGTACTTC | CATSRDGQEGETQYF
- | TRBJ2-7 | - | TRBV3-1 | TGTGCCAGCAGCCGGCCGGGGGAGGGGGCCTACGAGCAGTACTTC | CASSRPGEGAYEQYF
- | TRBJ1-2 | - | TRBV3-1 | TGTGCCAGCAGCCAAAGATCGGGGGACCATGGCTACACCTTC | CASSQRSGDHGYTF
- | TRBJ2-7 | - | TRBV4-1 | TGCGCCAGCAGCCAAACTACAGCCTACGAGCAGTACTTC | CASSQTTAYEQYF
- | TRBJ2-5 | few | TRBV18 | TGTGCCAGCTCACCAAGGGGACATCCGCAAGAGACCCAGTACTTC | CASSPRGHPQETQYF